The rows below give T cell receptor beta chains drawn from one sample of a study of blood T cell repertoires in COVID-19. TCRdb's table, derived via immunoSEQ multiplex PCR, lists solely in-frame clones and lacks some. The sample lists roughly 110,000 clones; roughly 85% were seen once. The sequenced sample consisted of peripheral blood. The receptors were sampled from a man aged 35-49 years with acute or convalescent COVID-19. Both conserved end residues are part of each CDR3. The D gene is left open where the match is weak. Expanded clones are given a class, and other clones once, few, many or no size at all.

v_call	d_call	clone_size	j_call	cdr3_aa	cdr3_nt
TRBV2	TRBD2	NA	TRBJ2-5	CASSGWETSREETQYF	TGTGCCAGCAGTGGATGGGAGACTAGCCGAGAAGAGACCCAGTACTTC
TRBV4-3	NA	NA	TRBJ2-1	CASSQDLLGGRNEQFF	TGCGCCAGCAGCCAAGATCTCTTAGGGGGTAGAAATGAGCAGTTCTTC
TRBV19	NA	NA	TRBJ2-2	CASDSSGELFF	TGTGCCAGTGACAGTTCAGGGGAGCTGTTTTTT
TRBV4-1	NA	few	TRBJ2-1	CASSQGHDPPNEQFF	TGCGCCAGCAGCCAGGGACACGACCCTCCAAATGAGCAGTTCTTC
TRBV19	TRBD1	NA	TRBJ1-1	CASSKGQGRGTEAFF	TGTGCCAGTAGTAAGGGACAGGGGCGAGGCACTGAAGCTTTCTTT
TRBV7-8	TRBD1	NA	TRBJ1-2	CASSSTGTGGRYGYTF	TGTGCCAGCAGCTCCACAGGGACAGGGGGCCGGTATGGCTACACCTTC
TRBV24-1	NA	NA	TRBJ2-3	CATSPDRVGGDTQYF	TGTGCCACCAGTCCCGACAGGGTGGGAGGAGATACGCAGTATTTT
TRBV2	NA	NA	TRBJ1-1	CASAGWGSSTEAFF	TGTGCCAGCGCGGGTTGGGGATCGAGCACTGAAGCTTTCTTT
TRBV5-1	NA	NA	TRBJ1-4	CASSKDRQNEKLFF	TGCGCCAGCAGCAAGGACAGACAAAATGAAAAACTGTTTTTT
TRBV29-1	TRBD2	NA	TRBJ2-2	CSVEGLAGGTGELFF	TGCAGCGTGGAGGGACTAGCGGGAGGGACCGGGGAGCTGTTTTTT